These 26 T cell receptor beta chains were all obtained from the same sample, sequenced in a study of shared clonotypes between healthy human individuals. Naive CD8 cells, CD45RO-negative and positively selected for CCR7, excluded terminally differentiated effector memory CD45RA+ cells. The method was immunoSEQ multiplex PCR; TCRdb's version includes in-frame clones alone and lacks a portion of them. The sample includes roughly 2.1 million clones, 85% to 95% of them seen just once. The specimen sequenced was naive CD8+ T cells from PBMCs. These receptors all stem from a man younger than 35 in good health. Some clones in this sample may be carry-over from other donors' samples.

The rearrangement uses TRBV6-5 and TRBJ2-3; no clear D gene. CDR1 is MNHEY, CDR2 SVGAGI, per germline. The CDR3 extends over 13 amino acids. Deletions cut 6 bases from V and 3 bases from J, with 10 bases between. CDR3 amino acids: CASRGMDTDTQYF. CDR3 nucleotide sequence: TGTGCCAGCAGGGGTATGGATACAGATACGCAGTATTTT.

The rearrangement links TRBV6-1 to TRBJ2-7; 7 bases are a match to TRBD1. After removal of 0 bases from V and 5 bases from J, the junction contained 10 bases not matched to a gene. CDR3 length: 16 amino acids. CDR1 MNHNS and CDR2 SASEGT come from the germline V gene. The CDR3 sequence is CASSEATGARTDEQYF. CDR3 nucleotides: TGTGCCAGCAGTGAAGCAACAGGGGCCCGAACTGACGAGCAGTACTTC.

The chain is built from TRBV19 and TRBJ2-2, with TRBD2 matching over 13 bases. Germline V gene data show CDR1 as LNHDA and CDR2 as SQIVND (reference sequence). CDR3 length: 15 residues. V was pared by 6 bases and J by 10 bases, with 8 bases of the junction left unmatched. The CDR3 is CASSLLAGGLEELFF. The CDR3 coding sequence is TGTGCCAGTAGCCTACTAGCGGGAGGGCTGGAGGAGCTGTTTTTT.

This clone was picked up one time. The CDR3 reads CASSKGTFSEQYF. CDR3 bases: TGTGCCAGCAGCAAAGGGACATTTTCCGAGCAGTACTTC. V is TRBV7-3 and J is TRBJ2-7, with D tentatively TRBD1 (6 bases). CDR1 and CDR2 (germline): SGHTA, FQGTGA. Trimming took 5 bases from V and 6 from J, leaving 14 bases between them. CDR3 length: 13 residues.

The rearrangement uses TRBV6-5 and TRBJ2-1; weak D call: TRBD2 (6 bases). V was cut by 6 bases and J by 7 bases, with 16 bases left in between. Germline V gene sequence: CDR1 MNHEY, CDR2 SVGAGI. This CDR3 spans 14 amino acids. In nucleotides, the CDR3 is TGTGCCAGCAGCTCACTAGCTGGATCGAATGAGCAGTTCTTC. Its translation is CASSSLAGSNEQFF.

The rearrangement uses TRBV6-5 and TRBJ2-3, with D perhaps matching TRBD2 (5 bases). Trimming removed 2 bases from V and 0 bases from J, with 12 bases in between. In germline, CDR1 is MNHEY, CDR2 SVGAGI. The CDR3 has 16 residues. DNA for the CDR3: TGTGCCAGCAGTTACACACGGAGGCCGAGCACAGATACGCAGTATTTT. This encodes CASSYTRRPSTDTQYF.

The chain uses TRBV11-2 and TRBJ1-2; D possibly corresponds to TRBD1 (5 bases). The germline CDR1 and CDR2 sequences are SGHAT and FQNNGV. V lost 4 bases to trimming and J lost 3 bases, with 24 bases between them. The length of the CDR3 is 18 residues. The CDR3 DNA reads TGTGCCAGCAGCTCATCCGACAGATATACAAAGGAGGACTATGGCTACACCTTC. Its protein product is CASSSSDRYTKEDYGYTF.

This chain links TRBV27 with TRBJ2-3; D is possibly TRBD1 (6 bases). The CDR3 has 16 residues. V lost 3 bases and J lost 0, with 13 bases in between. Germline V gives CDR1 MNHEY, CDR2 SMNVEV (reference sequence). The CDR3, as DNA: TGTGCCAGCAGTTTCCGGGACACCTCTAGCACAGATACGCAGTATTTT. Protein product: CASSFRDTSSTDTQYF.

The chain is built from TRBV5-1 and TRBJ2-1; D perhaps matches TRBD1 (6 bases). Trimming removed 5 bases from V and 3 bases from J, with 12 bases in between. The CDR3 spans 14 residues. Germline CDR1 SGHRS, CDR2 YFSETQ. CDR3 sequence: CASRAQGGYNEQFF. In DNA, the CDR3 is TGCGCCAGCAGGGCGCAAGGGGGCTACAATGAGCAGTTCTTC.

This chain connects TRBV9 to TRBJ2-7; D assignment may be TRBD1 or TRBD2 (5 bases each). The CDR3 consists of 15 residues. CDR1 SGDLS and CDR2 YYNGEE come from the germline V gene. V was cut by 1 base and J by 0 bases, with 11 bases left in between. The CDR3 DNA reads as TGTGCCAGCAGCGTATCCGGGACGGACTCCTACGAGCAGTACTTC. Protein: CASSVSGTDSYEQYF.

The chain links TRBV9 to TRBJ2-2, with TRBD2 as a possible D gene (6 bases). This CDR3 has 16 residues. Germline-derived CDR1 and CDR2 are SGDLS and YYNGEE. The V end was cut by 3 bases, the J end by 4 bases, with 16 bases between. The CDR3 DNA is TGTGCCAGCAGCGCCGGGGCCGGGGGTTTCACCGGGGAGCTGTTTTTT. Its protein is CASSAGAGGFTGELFF.

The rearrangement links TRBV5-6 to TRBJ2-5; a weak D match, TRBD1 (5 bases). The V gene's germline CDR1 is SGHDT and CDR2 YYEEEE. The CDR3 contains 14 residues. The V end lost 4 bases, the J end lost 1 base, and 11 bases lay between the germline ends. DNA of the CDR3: TGTGCCAGCAGCGGGTGGCAGGGCCAAGAGACCCAGTACTTC. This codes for CASSGWQGQETQYF.

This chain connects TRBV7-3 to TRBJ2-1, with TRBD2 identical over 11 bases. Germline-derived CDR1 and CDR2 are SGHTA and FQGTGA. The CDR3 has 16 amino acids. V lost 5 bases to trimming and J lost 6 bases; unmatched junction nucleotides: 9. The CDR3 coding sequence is TGTGCCAGCAGCAAACTCGGGGGACTAGCGGCCAATGAGCAGTTCTTC. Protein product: CASSKLGGLAANEQFF.

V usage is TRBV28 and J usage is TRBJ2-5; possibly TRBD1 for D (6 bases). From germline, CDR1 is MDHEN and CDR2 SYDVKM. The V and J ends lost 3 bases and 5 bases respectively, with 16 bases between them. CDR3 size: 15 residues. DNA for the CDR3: TGTGCCAGCAGTTTCCGGCCTAGGCAGGGGGAGACCCAGTACTTC. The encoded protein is CASSFRPRQGETQYF.

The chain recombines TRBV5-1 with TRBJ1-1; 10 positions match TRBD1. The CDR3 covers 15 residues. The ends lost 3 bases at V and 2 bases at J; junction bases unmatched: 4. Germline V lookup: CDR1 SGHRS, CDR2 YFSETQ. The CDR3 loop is CASSSRQGANTEAFF. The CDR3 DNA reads TGCGCCAGCAGCTCGAGACAGGGGGCTAACACTGAAGCTTTCTTT.

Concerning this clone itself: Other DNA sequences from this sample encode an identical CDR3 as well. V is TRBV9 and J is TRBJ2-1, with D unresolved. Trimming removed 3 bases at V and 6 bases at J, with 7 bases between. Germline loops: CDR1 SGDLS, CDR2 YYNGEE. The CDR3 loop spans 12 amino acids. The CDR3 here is CASSDTVNEQFF. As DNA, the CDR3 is TGTGCCAGCAGCGACACCGTCAATGAGCAGTTCTTC.

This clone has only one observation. The CDR3 reads CASSETSPGELFF. In DNA form, the CDR3 reads TGTGCCAGCAGTGAGACTAGCCCCGGGGAGCTGTTTTTT. The chain employs TRBV9 and TRBJ2-2, with 7 bases fitting TRBD2. The CDR3 has 13 residues. V lost 5 bases, J lost 6 bases, and 4 bases stayed unmatched. Germline CDR1 reads SGDLS; CDR2 reads YYNGEE.

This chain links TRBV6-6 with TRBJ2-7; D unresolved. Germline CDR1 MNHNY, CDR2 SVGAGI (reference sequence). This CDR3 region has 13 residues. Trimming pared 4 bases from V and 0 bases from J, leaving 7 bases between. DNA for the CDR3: TGTGCCAGCAGTTCCAGGAGCTCCTACGAGCAGTACTTC. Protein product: CASSSRSSYEQYF.

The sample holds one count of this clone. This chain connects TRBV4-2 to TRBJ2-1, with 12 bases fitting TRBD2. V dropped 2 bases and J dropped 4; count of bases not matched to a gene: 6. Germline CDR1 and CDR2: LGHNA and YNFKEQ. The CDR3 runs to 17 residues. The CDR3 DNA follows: TGTGCCAGCAGCCAAACTTGGACTAGCGGGACGTACAATGAGCAGTTCTTC. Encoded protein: CASSQTWTSGTYNEQFF.

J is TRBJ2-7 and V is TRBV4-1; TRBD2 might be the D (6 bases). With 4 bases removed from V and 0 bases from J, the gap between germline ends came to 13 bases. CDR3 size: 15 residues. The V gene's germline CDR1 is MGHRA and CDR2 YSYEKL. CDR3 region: CASSLGTSSSYEQYF. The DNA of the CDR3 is TGCGCCAGCAGCCTAGGGACTTCCAGCTCCTACGAGCAGTACTTC.

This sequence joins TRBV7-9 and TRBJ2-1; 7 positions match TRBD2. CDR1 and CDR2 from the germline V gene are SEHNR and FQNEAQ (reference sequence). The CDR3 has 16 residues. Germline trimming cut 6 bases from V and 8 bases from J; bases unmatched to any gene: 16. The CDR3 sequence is CASSWPLAGEVDEQFF. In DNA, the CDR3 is TGTGCCAGCAGTTGGCCACTGGCGGGAGAGGTCGATGAGCAGTTCTTC.

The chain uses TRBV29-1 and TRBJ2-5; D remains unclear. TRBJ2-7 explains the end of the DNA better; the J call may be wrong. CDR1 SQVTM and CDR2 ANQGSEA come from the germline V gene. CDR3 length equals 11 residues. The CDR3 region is CSVRHSHEQYF. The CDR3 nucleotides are TGCAGCGTGCGACATTCCCACGAGCAGTACTTC.

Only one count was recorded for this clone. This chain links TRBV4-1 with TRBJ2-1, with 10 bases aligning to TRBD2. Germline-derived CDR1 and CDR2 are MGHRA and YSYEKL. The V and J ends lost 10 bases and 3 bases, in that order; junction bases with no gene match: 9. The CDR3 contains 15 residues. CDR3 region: CATQPSGRVYNEQFF. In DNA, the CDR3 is TGCGCCACCCAGCCTAGCGGGAGAGTCTACAATGAGCAGTTCTTC.

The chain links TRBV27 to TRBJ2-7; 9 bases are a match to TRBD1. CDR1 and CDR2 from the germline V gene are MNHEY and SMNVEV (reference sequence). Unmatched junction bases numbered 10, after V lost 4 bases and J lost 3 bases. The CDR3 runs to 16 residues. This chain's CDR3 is CASSSLPGTGRYEQYF. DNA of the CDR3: TGTGCCAGCAGTTCTCTACCCGGGACAGGGCGCTACGAGCAGTACTTC.

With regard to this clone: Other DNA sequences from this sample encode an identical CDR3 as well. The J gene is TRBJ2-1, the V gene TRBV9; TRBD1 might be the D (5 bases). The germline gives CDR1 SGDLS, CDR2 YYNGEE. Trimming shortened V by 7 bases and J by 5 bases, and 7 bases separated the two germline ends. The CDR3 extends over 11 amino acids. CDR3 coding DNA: TGTGCCAGCTCCAGGGACAATGAGCAGTTCTTC. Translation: CASSRDNEQFF.

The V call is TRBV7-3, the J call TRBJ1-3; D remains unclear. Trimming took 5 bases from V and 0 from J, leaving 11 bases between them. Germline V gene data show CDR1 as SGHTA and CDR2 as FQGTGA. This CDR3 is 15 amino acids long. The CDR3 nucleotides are TGTGCCAGCAGCCCCGACGGAACCTCTGGAAACACCATATATTTT. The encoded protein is CASSPDGTSGNTIYF.